These 25 T cell receptor beta chains share one sample of origin, sequenced in a study of cytomegalovirus exposure and HLA in healthy donors. The protocol was immunoSEQ multiplex PCR, while the TCRdb copy is restricted to in-frame clones and leaves out a portion. Here the sample spans some 150,000 clones, 85% to 90% being singletons. Sequenced input: PBMCs. These receptors were taken from a woman aged 25 to 45 in good health and CMV-seropositive.

The gene calls are TRBV6-1 and TRBJ1-2, with a weak D call TRBD1 (5 bases). The length of the CDR3 is 13 residues. Germline V CDR1 and CDR2: MNHNS, SASEGT. The V end was cut by 6 bases, the J end by 4 bases, with 12 bases between. CDR3 amino acids: CASSSGGVYGYTF. CDR3 nucleotide sequence: TGTGCCAGCAGCTCGGGGGGGGTCTATGGCTACACCTTC.

The rearrangement links TRBV19 to TRBJ2-2; 9 bases fit TRBD1. Trimming took 3 bases from V and 4 from J; bases not matched to a gene: 3. The CDR3 has 15 residues. Germline CDR1 and CDR2: LNHDA and SQIVND (reference sequence). CDR3 nucleotides: TGTGCCAGTAGTATTGTGACAGGGGGCACCGGGGAGCTGTTTTTT. Translated, it gives CASSIVTGGTGELFF.

This rearrangement joins TRBV6-1 to TRBJ2-3; TRBD2 matches at 9 bases. Germline V gene sequence: CDR1 MNHNS, CDR2 SASEGT. V trimming: 7 bases; J trimming: 5 bases; junction bases outside the gene matches: 10. The CDR3 spans 15 residues. Here the CDR3 DNA reads TGTGCCAGCACCCCGCGCCCGCGGGGGGGAGATACGCAGTATTTT. Its protein product is CASTPRPRGGDTQYF.

The chain uses TRBV6-5 and TRBJ2-3, with 7 nucleotides matching TRBD1. The length of the CDR3 is 13 residues. The germline V gene encodes CDR1 MNHEY and CDR2 SVGAGI. V lost 8 bases and J lost 2; bases outside the gene matches: 4. The CDR3 DNA reads TGTGCCAGCCACAGGGGACCCACAGATACGCAGTATTTT. It codes for CASHRGPTDTQYF.

The rearrangement links TRBV5-1 to TRBJ2-2, with a possible D match to TRBD2 (5 bases). With 4 bases removed from V and 6 bases from J, the gap between germline ends came to 19 bases. CDR3 length: 16 residues. CDR1 and CDR2 from the germline V gene are SGHRS and YFSETQ. The CDR3 DNA follows: TGCGCCAGCAGCCCGCGTTTGGGAGAGGGCTCCGGGGAGCTGTTTTTT. This translates into CASSPRLGEGSGELFF.

The CDR3 nucleotides are TGTGCCAGCGGCGGGACAGGGGGTAATAATCAGCCCCAGCATTTT. Encoded protein: CASGGTGGNNQPQHF. The chain couples TRBV6-1 to TRBJ1-5; 11 bases match TRBD1. The ends lost 8 bases at V and 4 bases at J; junction bases unmatched: 7. This CDR3 is 15 amino acids long. The germline V gene encodes CDR1 MNHNS and CDR2 SASEGT.

The J gene is TRBJ1-5, the V gene TRBV7-8; D is uncertain. This CDR3 contains 13 residues. The germline CDR1 and CDR2 sequences are SGHVS and FQNEAQ. The V gene lost 5 bases and the J gene lost 6 bases, with 11 bases spanning the gap. DNA of the CDR3: TGTGCCAGCAGCGAGGGCTTAAGTCAGCCCCAGCATTTT. Translation gives CASSEGLSQPQHF.

This clone was counted a single time. The chain joins TRBV5-4 to TRBJ2-7, with TRBD1 identical over 11 bases. Germline lookup yields CDR1 SGHNT and CDR2 YYREEE (reference sequence). There are 15 residues in the CDR3. V was clipped by 4 bases and J by 3 bases; unmatched bases: 6. The CDR3 is CASSVADRGLYEQYF. The CDR3 nucleotides are TGTGCCAGCAGCGTGGCGGACAGGGGGCTCTACGAGCAGTACTTC.

The rearrangement joins TRBV10-1 to TRBJ1-6, with D maybe TRBD1 (5 bases). The CDR3 runs to 13 residues. V was pared by 3 bases and J by 7 bases, with 7 bases between. Germline V gene lookup returns CDR1 WNHNN and CDR2 SYGVQD (reference sequence). This CDR3 reads CASSDRVNSPLHF. For the CDR3, the DNA is TGCGCCAGCAGTGACAGGGTGAATTCACCCCTCCACTTT.

This clone was observed a handful of times. This chain joins TRBV11-2 and TRBJ1-4, with a weak D call TRBD1 (5 bases). Germline CDR1 and CDR2: SGHAT and FQNNGV. The V and J ends lost 5 bases and 4 bases respectively, with 14 bases between them. The CDR3 consists of 15 residues. Here the CDR3 reads CASSLLTAFNEKLFF. In nucleotides, the CDR3 is TGTGCCAGCAGCCTCCTGACAGCCTTTAATGAAAAACTGTTTTTT.

The rearrangement uses TRBV14 and TRBJ1-4, with a tentative D call TRBD1 (6 bases). Per the germline V gene, CDR1 is SGHDN and CDR2 is FVKESK. V dropped 2 bases and J dropped 2 bases, with 12 bases sitting between them. The CDR3 loop spans 16 amino acids. This CDR3 reads CASSQRTGLTNEKLFF. As DNA, the CDR3 is TGTGCCAGCAGCCAACGAACAGGGCTGACTAATGAAAAACTGTTTTTT. Combining the CDR3 with reference TRBV14 and TRBJ1-4 gives the whole variable domain EAGVTQFPSHSVIEKGQTVTLRCDPISGHDNLYWYRRVMGKEIKFLLHFVKESKQDESGMPNNRFLAERTGGTYSTLKVQPAELEDSGVYFCASSQRTGLTNEKLFFGSGTQLSVL.

V and J are TRBV27 and TRBJ2-1; 13 positions match TRBD2. Trimming at V came to 2 bases and at J to 9 bases, leaving 4 bases not matched to a gene. This CDR3 is 15 amino acids long. In germline, CDR1 is MNHEY, CDR2 SMNVEV (reference sequence). The CDR3 DNA is TGTGCCAGCAGTTTAGGGACTAGCGGGGCAGTTGAGCAGTTCTTC. This translates into CASSLGTSGAVEQFF.

The chain carries TRBV6-4 and TRBJ2-7; 7 positions agree with TRBD2. V lost 10 bases and J lost 2; bases outside the gene matches: 17. The CDR3 loop spans 16 amino acids. Germline V gives CDR1 MRHNA, CDR2 SNTAGT. The CDR3 loop is CAILGASGPGAYEQYF. In nucleotides, the CDR3 is TGTGCCATCCTTGGGGCTAGCGGACCTGGGGCCTACGAGCAGTACTTC.

CDR3 sequence reads: CASSSDSPNQPQHF. The DNA of the CDR3 is TGTGCCAGCAGTTCGGACAGCCCCAATCAGCCCCAGCATTTT. V is TRBV27 and J is TRBJ1-5; weak D call: TRBD1 (6 bases). The ends were cut back, 4 bases at V and 3 bases at J, with 10 bases in the middle. The CDR3 sequence is 14 residues long. Germline CDR1 reads MNHEY; CDR2 reads SMNVEV (reference sequence).

The V gene is TRBV7-7, the J gene TRBJ2-5; no firm D call. V gave up 2 bases and J gave up 2 bases, with 9 bases separating them. The V gene's germline CDR1 is SSHAT and CDR2 FNYEAQ (reference sequence). The CDR3 covers 14 residues. The CDR3, as DNA: TGTGCCAGCAGCTTACTAGAAGCACAAGAGACCCAGTACTTC. It translates to CASSLLEAQETQYF.

This chain's CDR3 is CASSHLQGLRMREAFF. The DNA for the CDR3 is TGTGCCAGCAGCCACTTACAGGGGTTGAGGATGCGAGAAGCTTTCTTT. The chain links TRBV27 to TRBJ1-1, with TRBD1 identical over 7 bases. V dropped 6 bases and J dropped 8; count of bases not matched to a gene: 18. The CDR3 runs to 16 residues. CDR1 is MNHEY, CDR2 SMNVEV, per germline (reference sequence).

The genes are TRBV27 and TRBJ2-1; possible D gene TRBD2, 5 bases. The V and J ends lost 5 bases and 3 bases respectively, with 20 bases between them. Looked up from germline, CDR1 is MNHEY and CDR2 is SMNVEV (reference sequence). CDR3 length equals 17 residues. The chain's CDR3 is CASSPPGLLSFYNEQFF. The DNA of the CDR3 is TGTGCCAGCAGTCCCCCCGGACTCCTTAGCTTCTACAATGAGCAGTTCTTC.

V is TRBV6-1 and J is TRBJ2-3, with TRBD2 matching 8 bases. CDR1 is MNHNS and CDR2 is SASEGT in the germline V gene. V shed 8 bases, J shed 7 bases, and the junction held 11 bases outside the gene matches. The CDR3 spans 14 residues. This chain's CDR3 is CASLRTGGLHTQYF. CDR3 nucleotide sequence: TGTGCCAGCCTGCGAACGGGGGGGCTTCATACGCAGTATTTT.

The J gene is TRBJ2-1, the V gene TRBV27, with no clear D. The CDR3 is 15 residues long. V lost 2 bases and J lost 5, with 13 bases in between. Germline assignment: CDR1 MNHEY and CDR2 SMNVEV (reference sequence). DNA of the CDR3: TGTGCCAGCAGTTTACTAGTTGGAAGACACAATGAGCAGTTCTTC. Protein sequence: CASSLLVGRHNEQFF.

The rearrangement uses TRBV5-1 and TRBJ2-1; TRBD1 is a possible D gene (6 bases). This CDR3 has 16 residues. Looked up from germline, CDR1 is SGHRS and CDR2 is YFSETQ. V was shortened by 0 bases and J by 0 bases, with 10 bases between the two germline ends. The CDR3: CASSLEGTSSYNEQFF. In DNA form, the CDR3 reads TGCGCCAGCAGCTTGGAGGGGACAAGCTCCTACAATGAGCAGTTCTTC.

This clone was seen a single time. The chain links TRBV15 to TRBJ2-2; 8 positions match TRBD1. The germline V gene encodes CDR1 LNHNV and CDR2 YYDKDF (reference sequence). Trimming at V came to 3 bases and at J to 6 bases, leaving 6 bases not matched to a gene. The CDR3 contains 15 residues. CDR3 protein: CATSRDRVRAGELFF. The CDR3 coding sequence is TGTGCCACCAGCAGGGACAGGGTGCGGGCCGGGGAGCTGTTTTTT.

The rearrangement joins TRBV27 to TRBJ2-1; 10 nucleotides match TRBD1. CDR1 MNHEY and CDR2 SMNVEV come from the germline V gene (reference sequence). The CDR3 consists of 18 residues. The V and J ends lost 5 bases and 5 bases, in that order; junction bases with no gene match: 15. DNA of the CDR3: TGTGCCAGCAGTCCCACCATATGGCCGGGACAGGGGAACAATGAGCAGTTCTTC. Protein product: CASSPTIWPGQGNNEQFF.

The CDR3: CAGGSGERQYF. CDR3 in DNA: TGCGCCGGGGGGTCGGGAGAGAGGCAGTACTTC. The rearrangement uses TRBV10-2 and TRBJ2-7; TRBD2 might be the D (6 bases). The germline gives CDR1 WSHSY, CDR2 SAAADI. V was clipped by 11 bases and J by 9 bases, with 17 bases between them. CDR3 length equals 11 residues.

This chain links TRBV2 with TRBJ2-3; 8 bases map to TRBD2. The germline CDR1 and CDR2 sequences are SNHLY and FYNNEI. CDR3 length: 14 amino acids. V shed 8 bases, J shed 1 base, and the junction held 5 bases outside the gene matches. The CDR3 sequence: CASRWRGGTDTQYF. CDR3 DNA: TGTGCCAGCCGATGGCGGGGGGGCACAGATACGCAGTATTTT.

The V gene is TRBV6-1, the J gene TRBJ2-7; 8 positions agree with TRBD2. There are 17 residues in the CDR3. Germline CDR1 MNHNS, CDR2 SASEGT. The trim removed 2 bases at V and 7 bases at J, leaving 16 bases unmatched. CDR3 protein: CASSEMSAGAPLGEQYF. CDR3 coding DNA: TGTGCCAGCAGTGAAATGTCAGCGGGGGCCCCCCTCGGAGAGCAGTACTTC.